Described below is a single T cell receptor (beta chain) sequence and its context. Looked up from germline, CDR1 is LNHDA and CDR2 is SQIVND (reference sequence). V trimming: 4 bases; J trimming: 8 bases; junction bases outside the gene matches: 13. The CDR3 extends over 16 amino acids. This sample is drawn from a study of blood T cell repertoires in COVID-19. Sequencing used immunoSEQ multiplex PCR; TCRdb keeps in-frame clones, though not all of them. The table lists some 320,000 clones, approximately 89% of them singletons. The chain recombines TRBV19 with TRBJ1-2; 10 positions agree with TRBD1. The specimen was peripheral blood. The clonotype comes from a woman aged 30 to 39 with COVID-19, enrolled during active disease. The CDR3 sequence: CASSTQRTGGLYGYTF. The CDR3 nucleotides read TGTGCCAGTAGTACCCAACGGACAGGGGGATTGTACGGCTACACCTTC.